The rows below give T cell receptor beta chains drawn from one sample of a study of neurological immune-mediated disorders. TCRdb recomputed calls from the 5' RACE reads with MiXCR, one row per CDR3 protein. Of under 25,000 distinct CDR3 sequences in the sample, about 2.6% were seen once. Specimen: PBMCs. The source is a woman between 18 and 30 years old with multiple sclerosis. The CDR3 runs from the conserved cysteine through the conserved F or W. The order of the fields is CDR3 length, D gene, J gene, V gene, clone size, CDR3 DNA, CDR3 protein. D genes are given only for firm matches. Not all rows give a size; the values are once, few, many and, for expanded clones, a class.

>14|TRBD2|TRBJ2-3|TRBV20-1|many
TGCAGTGCTAGAGTAGGGACTAGGACAGATACGCAGTATTTT
CSARVGTRTDTQYF
>14|.|TRBJ2-3|TRBV10-3|many
TGTGCCATCAGTGACCCCCCGCAGAAAGATACGCAGTATTTT
CAISDPPQKDTQYF
>17|.|TRBJ2-6|TRBV4-3|many
TGCGCCAGCAGCCAAGTAATTGGACACGGCGGGGCCAACGTCCTGACTTTC
CASSQVIGHGGANVLTF
>13|TRBD1|TRBJ1-6|TRBV20-1|many
TGCAGTGCTCAGTCTACAGGGGATTCACCCCTCCACTTT
CSAQSTGDSPLHF
>14|.|TRBJ2-5|TRBV28|few
TGTGCCAGCAGTTCAGACAGAGGACAAGAGACCCAGTACTTC
CASSSDRGQETQYF
>12|.|TRBJ2-5|TRBV29-1|many
TGCAGCGTCTCAGGGCCCCAAGAGACCCAGTACTTC
CSVSGPQETQYF
>14|.|TRBJ1-5|TRBV20-1|few
TGCAGTGCCACTATGGGACTCAACAATCAGCCCCAGAATTTT
CSATMGLNNQPQNF
>12|.|TRBJ2-5|TRBV20-1|few
TGCAGTGCTAGGGGGGCCCAAGAGACCCAGTACTTC
CSARGAQETQYF
>13|TRBD1|TRBJ1-1|TRBV25-1|many
TGTGCCAGCTGGGGACAGGGGGAGCTTGAAGCTTTCTTT
CASWGQGELEAFF
>16|TRBD2|TRBJ2-3|TRBV10-1|.
TGCGCCAGCAGTGAGACTAGCGGGGGGAGCACAGATACGCAGTATTTT
CASSETSGGSTDTQYF
>14|.|TRBJ2-3|TRBV21-1|few
TGTGCCATATCGCGGGACAGGGATACAGATACGCAGTATTTT
CAISRDRDTDTQYF
>13|TRBD1|TRBJ2-7|TRBV7-6|many
TGTGCCAGCAGTCCGACAGGGTCCTACGAGCAGTACTTC
CASSPTGSYEQYF
>13|.|TRBJ1-4|TRBV5-1|many
TGCGCCAGCAGGAGCGAAGGGCAGGGAAAACTGTTTTTT
CASRSEGQGKLFF
>12|.|TRBJ2-3|TRBV20-1|many
TGCAGTGCGCGTATCGGGGCCGATACGCAGTATTTT
CSARIGADTQYF
>15|.|TRBJ2-7|TRBV20-1|many
TGCAGTGCTAGAGATCCCTGGGGACCAGACTACGAGCAGTACTTC
CSARDPWGPDYEQYF
>14|.|TRBJ1-4|TRBV27|many
TGTGCCAGCAGTTTCCGACGGGGCCCTGAAAAACTGTTTTTT
CASSFRRGPEKLFF
>17|TRBD1|TRBJ1-1|TRBV6-5|many
TGTGCCAGCAGTTACCACTCGGGCGGGACAGGGGGCACTGAAGCTTTCTTT
CASSYHSGGTGGTEAFF
>14|.|TRBJ2-5|TRBV7-7|many
TGTGCTAGCAGCCTACTTGGGGAACAAGAGACCCAGTACTTC
CASSLLGEQETQYF
>14|.|TRBJ1-1|TRBV6-1|.
TGTGCCAGCAGTGAAATCGGCGGATGGCCGGAAGCTTTCTTT
CASSEIGGWPEAFF
>15|TRBD1|TRBJ1-1|TRBV5-1|many
TGCGCCAGCAGCTTTAGTGGGACAGTGAACACTGAAGCTTTCTTT
CASSFSGTVNTEAFF
>15|TRBD2|TRBJ2-5|TRBV9|many
TGTGCCAGCAGCGTAGGCGGGGGGGCCGGAGAGACCCAGTACTTC
CASSVGGGAGETQYF
>15|.|TRBJ2-1|TRBV7-2|many
TGTGCCAGCAGCTTTCGCCGGGGCGGGTCAACTCGACAGTTCTTC
CASSFRRGGSTRQFF
>15|TRBD2|TRBJ2-3|TRBV11-3|many
TGTGCCAGCGGGACTAGCGGGAGGGCCGGTGATACGCAGTATTTT
CASGTSGRAGDTQYF
>14|TRBD1|TRBJ2-7|TRBV20-1|many
TGCAGTGCCTTCGATATGGACAGGGTGTACGAGCAGTACTTC
CSAFDMDRVYEQYF
>14|.|TRBJ1-1|TRBV9|many
TGTGCCAGCAGCCTCCATGTGGTGGGCACTGAAGCTTTCTTT
CASSLHVVGTEAFF
>12|TRBD1|TRBJ2-1|TRBV7-9|many
TGTGCCAGCAGCTTAGAGGGGGCGAACCAGTTCTTC
CASSLEGANQFF
>13|TRBD2|TRBJ2-1|TRBV19|many
TGTGCCAGTAGTGACATAGCGGGAGGGTTTGGGTTCTTC
CASSDIAGGFGFF
>15|.|TRBJ2-2|TRBV12-3/TRBV12-4|many
TGTGCCAGCTTCCCCTCAAGTTCCGGGACCGGGGAGCTGTTTTTT
CASFPSSSGTGELFF
>14|.|TRBJ1-4|TRBV7-2|many
TGTGCCAGCAGCTTAGGCCAGAGGAATGAAAAACTGTTTTTT
CASSLGQRNEKLFF
>13|TRBD2|TRBJ2-5|TRBV5-1|many
TGCGCCAGCAGGACTAGCTTTCAAGAGACCCAGTACTTC
CASRTSFQETQYF
>15|.|TRBJ2-3|TRBV11-2|.
TGTGCCAGCAGCTTAGCTTTGCGTAGCACAGATACGCAGTATTTT
CASSLALRSTDTQYF
>14|TRBD1|TRBJ1-4|TRBV5-6|many
TGTGCCAGCAGCCGGACAGGCCTTAATGAAAAACTGTTTTTT
CASSRTGLNEKLFF
>11|.|TRBJ1-2|TRBV12-3/TRBV12-4|many
TGTGCCAGCAAACAGGAATATGGCTACACCTTC
CASKQEYGYTF
>14|TRBD2|TRBJ2-3|TRBV20-1|many
TGCAGTGCTTTACTAGCGGGGGGGTCAGATACGCAGTATTTT
CSALLAGGSDTQYF
>15|.|TRBJ2-7|TRBV3-1|many
TGTGCCAGCAGCGAAATCGCCGGTCCAACCTACGAGCAGTACTTC
CASSEIAGPTYEQYF
>13|.|TRBJ2-7|TRBV7-2|many
TGTGCCAGCAGCCCTCAGGCCTCGGCGGGGCAGTACTTC
CASSPQASAGQYF
>12|.|TRBJ2-7|TRBV5-1|medium-sized
TGCGCCAGCAGCTTGGCTGTAAACGAGCAGTACTTC
CASSLAVNEQYF
>16|.|TRBJ2-5|TRBV5-4|many
TGTGCCAGCAGCTTGTGGGAAGGGGGCGGGAAGAAGACCCAGTACTTC
CASSLWEGGGKKTQYF
>13|.|TRBJ1-1|TRBV5-1|many
TGCGCCAGCCGCCCCAGCTGGTACACTGAAGCTTTCTTT
CASRPSWYTEAFF
>15|.|TRBJ1-2|TRBV6-5|many
TGTGCCAGCAGTTACTCGCCCGGGGTGGGCTATGGCTACACCTTC
CASSYSPGVGYGYTF
>14|.|TRBJ1-6|TRBV20-1|many
TGCAGTGGGGTGAGCGTTACTACAGGGACACCCCTCCACTTT
CSGVSVTTGTPLHF
>13|.|TRBJ2-3|TRBV6-5|medium-sized
TGTGCCAGCAGTTTACTAGGCACAGATACGCAGTATTTT
CASSLLGTDTQYF
>14|TRBD2|TRBJ2-1|TRBV6-2/TRBV6-3|few
TGTGCCAGCAGTATAGCGGGAACATCCAATGAGCAGTTCTTC
CASSIAGTSNEQFF
>12|.|TRBJ1-2|TRBV29-1|medium-sized
TGCAGCGTTAGGTCAGGCTCTGCTGGCTACACCTTC
CSVRSGSAGYTF
>16|.|TRBJ2-3|TRBV9|many
TGTGCCAGCAGCGTAGCGTTGTGGGGGGGCACAGATACGCAGTATTTT
CASSVALWGGTDTQYF
>13|.|TRBJ1-2|TRBV20-1|few
TGCAGTGCTAGTTACAGGGACAACTATGGCTACACCTTC
CSASYRDNYGYTF
>13|.|TRBJ2-5|TRBV11-2|many
TGTGCCAGCAGCCTAACGTTCCAAGAGACCCAGTACTTC
CASSLTFQETQYF
>15|.|TRBJ1-1|TRBV7-3|.
TGTGCCAGCAGCTTATGGGGGGGGGCAGACACTGAAGCTTTCTTT
CASSLWGGADTEAFF
>14|.|TRBJ2-2|TRBV25-1|many
TGTGCCAGCAGTGCCGGGGTCCGCACCGGGGAGCTGTTTTTT
CASSAGVRTGELFF
>14|TRBD2|TRBJ2-3|TRBV20-1|many
TGCAGTGCTATTCTGCGGGAGACCACAGATACGCAGTATTTT
CSAILRETTDTQYF
>15|TRBD2|TRBJ2-3|TRBV20-1|few
TGCAGTGCGGTCGGACTAGCGGAAAAAACAGATACGCAGTATTTT
CSAVGLAEKTDTQYF
>17|TRBD1|TRBJ2-5|TRBV7-6|many
TGTGCCAGCAGCCCCCACACCGACAGGGATCAGGGGGAGACCCAGTACTTC
CASSPHTDRDQGETQYF
>14|.|TRBJ1-1|TRBV5-1|many
TGCGCCAGCAGCTTTAAAGGGCAAGACACTGAAGCTTTCTTT
CASSFKGQDTEAFF
>13|TRBD1|TRBJ1-2|TRBV20-1|medium-sized
TGCAGTGCTAGAAGGACAGGCACCTCATCCGAAACCTTC
CSARRTGTSSETF
>15|TRBD1|TRBJ2-2|TRBV7-7|many
TGTGCTAGCAGCGGAGGACAGGGTAACACCGGGGAGCTGTTTTTT
CASSGGQGNTGELFF